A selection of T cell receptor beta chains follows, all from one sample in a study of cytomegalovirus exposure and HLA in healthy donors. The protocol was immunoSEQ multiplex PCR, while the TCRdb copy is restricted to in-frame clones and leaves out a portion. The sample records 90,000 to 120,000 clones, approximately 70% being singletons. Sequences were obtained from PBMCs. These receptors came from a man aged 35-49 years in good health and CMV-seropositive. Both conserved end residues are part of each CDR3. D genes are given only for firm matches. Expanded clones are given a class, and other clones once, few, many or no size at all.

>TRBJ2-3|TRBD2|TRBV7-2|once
CASSSSGTNTDTQYF
TGTGCCAGCAGCTCTTCCGGGACTAACACAGATACGCAGTATTTT
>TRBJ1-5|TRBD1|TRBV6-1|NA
CASSEGQGVFNQPQHF
TGTGCCAGCAGTGAAGGACAGGGGGTGTTCAATCAGCCCCAGCATTTT
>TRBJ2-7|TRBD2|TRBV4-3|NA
CASSQDLRLAGVYEQYF
TGCGCCAGCAGCCAAGACCTGAGGCTAGCGGGAGTTTACGAGCAGTACTTC
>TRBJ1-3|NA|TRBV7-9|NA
CASRATGHSGNTIYF
TGTGCCAGCAGAGCGACAGGTCACTCTGGAAACACCATATATTTT
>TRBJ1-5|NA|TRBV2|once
CASSAAPRGQPQHF
TGTGCCAGCAGTGCGGCCCCAAGGGGCCAGCCCCAGCATTTT
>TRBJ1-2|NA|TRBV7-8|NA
CASSFGQGFSYGYTF
TGTGCCAGCAGCTTTGGGCAGGGCTTTAGCTATGGCTACACCTTC
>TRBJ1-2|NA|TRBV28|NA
CAIQLNYGYTF
TGTGCCATACAGCTGAACTATGGCTACACCTTC
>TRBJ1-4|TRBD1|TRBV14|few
CASSQTGVEKLFF
TGTGCCAGCAGCCAGACAGGGGTGGAAAAACTGTTTTTT
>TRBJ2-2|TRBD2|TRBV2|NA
CASSEGVVAGSGELFF
TGTGCCAGCAGTGAAGGTGTAGTAGCGGGTTCCGGGGAGCTGTTTTTT
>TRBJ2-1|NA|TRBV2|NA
CASSWRVGDEQFF
TGTGCCAGCAGTTGGAGGGTAGGGGATGAGCAGTTCTTC
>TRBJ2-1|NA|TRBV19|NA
CASSIAGYYNEQFF
TGTGCCAGTAGTATCGCGGGATACTACAATGAGCAGTTCTTC
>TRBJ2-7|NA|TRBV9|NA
CASSVEGGSLYEQYF
TGTGCCAGCAGCGTAGAGGGGGGGTCCCTCTACGAGCAGTACTTC
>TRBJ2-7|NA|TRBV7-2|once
CASSSRLTSYEQYF
TGTGCCAGCAGCTCAAGGCTAACTAGTTACGAGCAGTACTTC
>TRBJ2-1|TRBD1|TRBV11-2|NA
CASSLLSGGHEQFF
TGTGCCAGCAGCTTATTGTCAGGGGGCCATGAGCAGTTCTTC
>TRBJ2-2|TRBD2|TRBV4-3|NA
CASSQETSANTGELFF
TGCGCCAGCAGCCAAGAGACTAGCGCTAACACCGGGGAGCTGTTTTTT
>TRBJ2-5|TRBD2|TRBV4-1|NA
CASSQGTSGETQYF
TGCGCCAGCAGCCAAGGGACTAGCGGGGAGACCCAGTACTTC
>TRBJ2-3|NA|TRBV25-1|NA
CASSLMGRDTQYF
TGTGCCAGCAGTCTGATGGGCAGGGATACGCAGTATTTT